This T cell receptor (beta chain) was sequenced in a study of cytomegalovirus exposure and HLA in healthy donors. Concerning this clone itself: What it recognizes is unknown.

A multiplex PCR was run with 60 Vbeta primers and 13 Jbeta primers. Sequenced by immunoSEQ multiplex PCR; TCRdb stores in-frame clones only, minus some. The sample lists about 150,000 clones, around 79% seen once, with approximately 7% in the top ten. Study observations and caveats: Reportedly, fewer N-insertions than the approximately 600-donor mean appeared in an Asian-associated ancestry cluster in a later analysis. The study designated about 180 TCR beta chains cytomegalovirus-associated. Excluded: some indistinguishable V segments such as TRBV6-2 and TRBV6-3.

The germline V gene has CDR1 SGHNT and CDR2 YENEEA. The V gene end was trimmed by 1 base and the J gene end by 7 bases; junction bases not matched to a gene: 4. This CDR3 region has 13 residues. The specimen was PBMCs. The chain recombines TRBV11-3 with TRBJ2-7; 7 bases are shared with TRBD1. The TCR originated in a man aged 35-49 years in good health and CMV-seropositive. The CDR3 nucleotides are TGTGCCAGCAGCTTAGGGACAGGACGGGAGCAGTACTTC. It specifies CASSLGTGREQYF.